These 10 T cell receptor beta chains originate from one sample sequenced in a study of T cell responses to AZD1222 COVID-19 vaccine. TCRdb's copy holds only in-frame clones and misses some; the assay was immunoSEQ multiplex PCR. This table has about 130,000 clones, about 87% appearing once. The material sequenced was peripheral blood, taken on day 0 of AZD1222 vaccination. The receptors here all came from an adult in good health.

The CDR3 DNA reads as TGTGCCAGCAGCTTAGTCGGGGGGGCCCAAGAGACCCAGTACTTC. Amino acid sequence: CASSLVGGAQETQYF. This chain uses TRBV7-3 with TRBJ2-5, with 8 bases identical to TRBD2. The CDR3 loop spans 15 amino acids. V was clipped by 2 bases and J by 1 base; unmatched bases: 3. Germline CDR1 reads SGHTA; CDR2 reads FQGTGA.

The chain employs TRBV3-1 (or the pseudogene TRBV3-2) and TRBJ2-7, with TRBD1 identical over 8 bases. This CDR3 is built from 13 residues. V dropped 6 bases and J dropped 3; count of bases not matched to a gene: 4. Germline lookup yields CDR1 LGHDT and CDR2 YNNKEL (reference sequence). DNA for the CDR3: TGTGCCAGCAGGTACGGACAGGGCTACGAGCAGTACTTC. Protein product: CASRYGQGYEQYF.

The V gene is TRBV20-1, the J gene TRBJ1-1; D gene ambiguous. The CDR3 spans 11 residues. Germline V CDR1 and CDR2: DFQATT, SNEGSKA (reference sequence). Trimming removed 0 bases from V and 1 base from J, with 0 bases in between. The CDR3 DNA reads as TGCAGTGCTAGAGAGAACACTGAAGCTTTCTTT. It specifies CSARENTEAFF.

The chain is built from TRBV19 and TRBJ1-2; D not resolved. V lost 7 bases, J lost 2 bases, and 14 bases lay in between. The CDR3 totals 14 residues. Germline V lookup: CDR1 LNHDA, CDR2 SQIVND (reference sequence). In DNA, the CDR3 is TGTGCCAGTACCCGAGGAGGATTAAACTATGGCTACACCTTC. It is translated as CASTRGGLNYGYTF.

This sequence joins TRBV5-8 and TRBJ2-1, with D uncertain. The germline V and J ends were trimmed by 0 bases and 6 bases, with 7 bases remaining between them. CDR1 is SGHTS, CDR2 YDEGEE, per germline. This CDR3 spans 13 amino acids. DNA for the CDR3: TGTGCCAGCAGCTTGGGACCGTTCAATGAGCAGTTCTTC. Translating it yields CASSLGPFNEQFF.

This chain uses TRBV15 with TRBJ2-7; no definite D call. Per germline, CDR1 LNHNV and CDR2 YYDKDF (reference sequence). The CDR3 length is 14 residues. The V end was cut by 1 base, the J end by 7 bases, with 14 bases between. CDR3 sequence reads: CATSRGASRGEQYF. CDR3 sequence (DNA): TGTGCCACCAGCAGAGGCGCCAGCCGAGGAGAGCAGTACTTC. Together with reference TRBV15 and TRBJ2-7, the CDR3 gives the full variable domain: DAMVIQNPRYQVTQFGKPVTLSCSQTLNHNVMYWYQQKSSQAPKLLFHYYDKDFNNEADTPDNFQSRRPNTSFCFLDIRSPGLGDTAMYLCATSRGASRGEQYFGPGTRLTVT.

This clone is a singleton in its sample. Within the sample, other DNA sequences also encode this same CDR3. The genes are TRBV5-1 and TRBJ1-1; D is possibly TRBD1 (6 bases). This CDR3 is 14 amino acids long. The V gene lost 1 base and the J gene lost 1 base, with 8 bases spanning the gap. CDR1 SGHRS and CDR2 YFSETQ come from the germline V gene. CDR3 sequence: CASSLLGANTEAFF. CDR3 sequence (DNA): TGCGCCAGCAGCTTGTTGGGGGCGAACACTGAAGCTTTCTTT.

The rearrangement uses TRBV5-1 and TRBJ2-7, with a weak D call TRBD1 (6 bases). CDR1 and CDR2 (germline): SGHRS, YFSETQ. V lost 0 bases to trimming and J lost 5 bases, with 12 bases between them. The CDR3 totals 14 residues. CDR3 amino acids: CASSLGQGSNEQYF. In DNA, the CDR3 is TGCGCCAGCAGCTTGGGGCAGGGGAGCAACGAGCAGTACTTC.

The V call is TRBV9, the J call TRBJ1-2, with 9 bases fitting TRBD1. The junction had 2 bases not matched to a gene; V was cut back by 0 bases and J by 2 bases. This CDR3 is 15 amino acids long. Germline V gene data show CDR1 as SGDLS and CDR2 as YYNGEE. The CDR3 protein is CASSVDGQGNYGYTF. CDR3 coding DNA: TGTGCCAGCAGCGTAGATGGACAGGGGAACTATGGCTACACCTTC.

V gene TRBV14 combines with J gene TRBJ2-1; D remains ambiguous. V lost 0 bases, J lost 0 bases, and 18 bases lay in between. The length of the CDR3 is 19 residues. Germline loops: CDR1 SGHDN, CDR2 FVKESK. The CDR3 sequence is CASSQEPPGLTSSYNEQFF. CDR3 in DNA: TGTGCCAGCAGCCAAGAACCCCCGGGCCTGACAAGCTCCTACAATGAGCAGTTCTTC.